This TCR beta chain was captured in a study of blood T cell repertoires in COVID-19. Original handling: Quantification of nucleated cells was approximated via reference gene primer amplification. The repertoire was sequenced with immunoSEQ multiplex PCR; TCRdb's copy has only in-frame clones and lacks some. V, J and clone size are those of that table, while D and trimming were read from the DNA. The sample comprises approximately 290,000 clones, about 85% of which are singletons, and 0.75% to 0.95% rests with the top ten. This clone was seen a single time. This CDR3 comprises 14 residues. Per germline, CDR1 SGHTA and CDR2 FQGTGA. V dropped 4 bases and J dropped 7; count of bases not matched to a gene: 4.

The chain employs TRBV7-3 and TRBJ1-5; TRBD1 agrees at 10 bases. Sequencing was carried out using peripheral blood. This clonotype originated in a human donor with COVID-19, enrolled during active disease. The donor label of this sample is uncertain. The CDR3 is CASSSGTGVQPQHF. The CDR3 DNA sequence: TGTGCCAGCAGCTCCGGGACAGGGGTCCAGCCCCAGCATTTT.